This TCR beta chain was captured by sequencing in a study of T-cell memory formation after mild COVID-19. Constant-segment primers served in 5'RACE that generated TCR alpha and TCR beta cDNA libraries bearing sample barcodes and UMIs. TCRdb re-analysed the 5' RACE reads in MiXCR, keeping a single row per CDR3 protein. The table lists about 560,000 distinct CDR3 sequences, about a fifth of them singletons. This clonotype has more than one count but fewer than ten. The antigen is not known. Study-level results: Among contracting clones, CD4+ were mainly CM/EM and CD8+ enriched in EMRA. Cross-reactive memory appears to have joined, as suggested by some responding clones showing up in pre-infection memory. Among clones peaking at day 37 in the second wave, SARS-CoV-2 specificity remained unconfirmed.

V shed 5 bases and J 7 bases; nucleotides not matched to a gene: 5. This CDR3 comprises 13 residues. The TCR was taken from an adult woman who had mild COVID-19 (a few samples of this study predate the infection). Cell type and time point are not known. The sample taken for sequencing was PBMCs or a T cell subset sorted from them (not recorded which). This chain uses TRBV12-3 or TRBV12-4 with TRBJ1-5, with TRBD1 matching over 7 bases. The CDR3 DNA follows: TGTGCCAGCAGTCCACAGGGGAACCAGCCCCAGCATTTT. Amino acids: CASSPQGNQPQHF.